Below are 3 T cell receptor beta chains sequenced from a single sample in a study of shared clonotypes between healthy human individuals. The method was immunoSEQ multiplex PCR; TCRdb's version includes in-frame clones alone and lacks a portion of them. Among a few hundred thousand clones, more than 95% were seen once, and the ten largest hold 0.045% to 0.06%. Specimen: naive CD4+ T cells sorted from blood. Subset specified: CD45RA+ positively selected. These receptors were taken from a woman under 40 in good health.

V is TRBV7-8 and J is TRBJ1-1, with 10 bases matching TRBD1. The CDR3 sequence is 14 residues long. The germline gives CDR1 SGHVS, CDR2 FQNEAQ. Unmatched junction bases numbered 10, after V lost 5 bases and J lost 10 bases. As DNA, the CDR3 is TGTGCCAGCAGCCCAAGGTGGGACAGGGGATTAGCTTTCTTT. Translation: CASSPRWDRGLAFF.

This clone was seen a single time. The CDR3 spells CASSQDASGIAGANVLTF. CDR3 in DNA: TGTGCCAGCAGCCAAGATGCAAGCGGGATAGCAGGGGCCAACGTCCTGACTTTC. The chain is built from TRBV4-2 and TRBJ2-6; 7 bases are a match to TRBD2. J was trimmed by 4 bases and V by 0 bases; bases with no gene match: 9. This CDR3 has 18 residues. Germline-derived CDR1 and CDR2 are LGHNA and YNFKEQ.

The rearrangement links TRBV27 to TRBJ1-5; TRBD1 matches at 8 bases. Unmatched junction bases numbered 6, after V lost 6 bases and J lost 5 bases. The CDR3 length is 14 residues. CDR1 MNHEY and CDR2 SMNVEV come from the germline V gene (reference sequence). This chain's CDR3 is CASSLSGGHQPQHF. CDR3 sequence (DNA): TGTGCCAGCAGCCTCTCAGGGGGCCATCAGCCCCAGCATTTT.